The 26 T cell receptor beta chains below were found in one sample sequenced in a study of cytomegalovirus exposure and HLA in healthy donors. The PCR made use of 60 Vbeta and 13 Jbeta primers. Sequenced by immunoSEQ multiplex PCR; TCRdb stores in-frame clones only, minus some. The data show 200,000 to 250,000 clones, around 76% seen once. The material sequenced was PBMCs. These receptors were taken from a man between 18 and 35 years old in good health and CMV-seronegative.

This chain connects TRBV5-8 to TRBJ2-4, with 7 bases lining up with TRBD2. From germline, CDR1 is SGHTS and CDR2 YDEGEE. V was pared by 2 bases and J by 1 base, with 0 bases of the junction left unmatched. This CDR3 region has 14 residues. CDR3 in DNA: TGTGCCAGCAGCTTCGGGGGGGCCAAAAACATTCAGTACTTC. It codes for CASSFGGAKNIQYF.

CDR3 coding DNA: TGTGCCAGCACCCCGAGGGCTCGGACTGAAGCTTTCTTT. Amino acid sequence: CASTPRARTEAFF. This chain links TRBV2 with TRBJ1-1; D is unresolved. V was shortened by 7 bases and J by 5 bases, with 14 bases between the two germline ends. The CDR3 has 13 amino acids. CDR1 and CDR2 from the germline V gene are SNHLY and FYNNEI.

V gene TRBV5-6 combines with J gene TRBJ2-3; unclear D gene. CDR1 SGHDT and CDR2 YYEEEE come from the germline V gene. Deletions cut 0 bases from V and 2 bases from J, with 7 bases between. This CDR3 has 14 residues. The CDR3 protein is CASSLDQDTDTQYF. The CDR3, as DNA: TGTGCCAGCAGCTTGGATCAGGACACAGATACGCAGTATTTT.

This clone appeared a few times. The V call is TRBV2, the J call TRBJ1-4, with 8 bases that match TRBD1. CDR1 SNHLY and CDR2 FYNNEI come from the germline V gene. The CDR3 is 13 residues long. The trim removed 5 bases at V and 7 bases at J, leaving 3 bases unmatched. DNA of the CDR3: TGTGCCAGCAGTCCAGGGACAGGTGAAAAACTGTTTTTT. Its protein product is CASSPGTGEKLFF.

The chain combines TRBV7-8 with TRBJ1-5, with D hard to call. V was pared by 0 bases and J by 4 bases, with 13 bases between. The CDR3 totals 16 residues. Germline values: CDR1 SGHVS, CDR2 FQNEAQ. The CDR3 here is CASSLARGFGNQPQHF. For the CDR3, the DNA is TGTGCCAGCAGCTTAGCGAGAGGCTTCGGGAATCAGCCCCAGCATTTT.

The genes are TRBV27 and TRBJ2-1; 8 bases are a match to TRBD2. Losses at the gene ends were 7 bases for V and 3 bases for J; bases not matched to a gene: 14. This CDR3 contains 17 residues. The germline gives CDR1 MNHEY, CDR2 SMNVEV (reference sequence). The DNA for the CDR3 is TGTGCCAGCATCCTGGAGTTCGGGAGGGTAAACTACAATGAGCAGTTCTTC. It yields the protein CASILEFGRVNYNEQFF.

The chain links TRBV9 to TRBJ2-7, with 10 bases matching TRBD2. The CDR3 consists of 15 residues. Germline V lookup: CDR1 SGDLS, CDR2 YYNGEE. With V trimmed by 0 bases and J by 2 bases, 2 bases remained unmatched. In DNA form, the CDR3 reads TGTGCCAGCAGCGTAGATACTAGCGGGACCTACGAGCAGTACTTC. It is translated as CASSVDTSGTYEQYF.

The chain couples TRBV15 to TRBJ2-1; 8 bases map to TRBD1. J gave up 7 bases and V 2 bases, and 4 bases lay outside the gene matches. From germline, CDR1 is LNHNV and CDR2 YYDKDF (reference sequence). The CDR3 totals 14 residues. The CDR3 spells CATSRRTGWNEQFF. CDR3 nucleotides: TGTGCCACCAGCAGACGGACAGGGTGGAATGAGCAGTTCTTC.

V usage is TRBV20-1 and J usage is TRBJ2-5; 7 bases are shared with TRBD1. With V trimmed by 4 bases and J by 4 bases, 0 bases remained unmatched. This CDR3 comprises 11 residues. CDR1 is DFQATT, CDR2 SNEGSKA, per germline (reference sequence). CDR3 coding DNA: TGCAGTGCTAACAGGGGAGAGACCCAGTACTTC. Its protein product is CSANRGETQYF.

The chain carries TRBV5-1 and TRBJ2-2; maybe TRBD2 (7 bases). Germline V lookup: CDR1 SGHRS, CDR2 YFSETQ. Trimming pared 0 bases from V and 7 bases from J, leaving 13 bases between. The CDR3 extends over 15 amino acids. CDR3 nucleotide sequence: TGCGCCAGCAGCTTGGACGGGGGGCTCGGCGGGGAGCTGTTTTTT. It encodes CASSLDGGLGGELFF.

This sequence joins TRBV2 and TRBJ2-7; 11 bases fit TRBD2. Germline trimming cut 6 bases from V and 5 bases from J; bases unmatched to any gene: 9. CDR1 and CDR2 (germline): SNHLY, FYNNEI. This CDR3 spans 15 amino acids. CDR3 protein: CASRATLAGVNEQYF. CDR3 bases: TGTGCCAGCAGAGCTACACTAGCGGGAGTCAACGAGCAGTACTTC.

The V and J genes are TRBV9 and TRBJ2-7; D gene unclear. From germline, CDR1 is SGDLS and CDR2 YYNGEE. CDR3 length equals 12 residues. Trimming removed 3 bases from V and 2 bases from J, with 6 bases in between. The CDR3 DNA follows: TGTGCCAGCAGCGCCGACACCTACGAGCAGTACTTC. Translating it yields CASSADTYEQYF.

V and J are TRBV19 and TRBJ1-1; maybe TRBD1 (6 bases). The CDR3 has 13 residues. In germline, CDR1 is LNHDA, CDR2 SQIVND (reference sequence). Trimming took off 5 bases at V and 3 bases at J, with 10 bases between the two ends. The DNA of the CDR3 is TGTGCCAGTAGTTTAGCAGGGGACACTGAAGCTTTCTTT. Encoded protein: CASSLAGDTEAFF.

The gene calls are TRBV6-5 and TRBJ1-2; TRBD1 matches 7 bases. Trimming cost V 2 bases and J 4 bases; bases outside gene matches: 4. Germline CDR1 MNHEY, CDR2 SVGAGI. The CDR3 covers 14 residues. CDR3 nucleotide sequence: TGTGCCAGCAGTTACGAGACAGGGACCTATGGCTACACCTTC. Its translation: CASSYETGTYGYTF.

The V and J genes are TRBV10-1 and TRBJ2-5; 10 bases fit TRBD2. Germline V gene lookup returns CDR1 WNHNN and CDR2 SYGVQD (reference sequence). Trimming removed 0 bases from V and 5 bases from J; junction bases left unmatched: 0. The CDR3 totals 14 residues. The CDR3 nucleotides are TGCGCCAGCAGTGAGTCGGGACTAGCGGAGACCCAGTACTTC. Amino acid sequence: CASSESGLAETQYF.

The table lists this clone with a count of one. The CDR3 loop reads CASSRTRQGDNTEAFF. The DNA of the CDR3 is TGTGCCAGCTCACGAACAAGACAGGGTGACAACACTGAAGCTTTCTTT. The J gene is TRBJ1-1, the V gene TRBV18, with 7 bases identical to TRBD1. Germline V gene lookup returns CDR1 KGHSH and CDR2 LQKENI. Trimming cost V 4 bases and J 2 bases; bases outside gene matches: 10. This CDR3 spans 16 amino acids.

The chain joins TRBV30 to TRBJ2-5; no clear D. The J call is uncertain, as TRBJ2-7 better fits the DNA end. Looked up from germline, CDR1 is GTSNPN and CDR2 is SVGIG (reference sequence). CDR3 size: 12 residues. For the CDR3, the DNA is TGTGCCTGGAGTGTACTTACCTACGAGCAGTACTTC. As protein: CAWSVLTYEQYF.

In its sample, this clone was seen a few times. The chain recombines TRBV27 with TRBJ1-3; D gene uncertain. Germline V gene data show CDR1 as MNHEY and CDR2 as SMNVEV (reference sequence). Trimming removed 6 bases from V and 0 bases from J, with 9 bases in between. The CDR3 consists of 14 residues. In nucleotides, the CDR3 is TGTGCCAGCAGCCCCGGGGTCTCTGGAAACACCATATATTTT. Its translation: CASSPGVSGNTIYF.

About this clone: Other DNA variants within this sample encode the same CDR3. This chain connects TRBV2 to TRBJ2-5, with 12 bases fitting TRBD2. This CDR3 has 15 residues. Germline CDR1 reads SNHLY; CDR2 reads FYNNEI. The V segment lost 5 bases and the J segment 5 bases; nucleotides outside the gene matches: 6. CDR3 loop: CASSPLAGGPETQYF. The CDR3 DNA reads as TGTGCCAGCAGTCCGCTAGCGGGAGGGCCGGAGACCCAGTACTTC.

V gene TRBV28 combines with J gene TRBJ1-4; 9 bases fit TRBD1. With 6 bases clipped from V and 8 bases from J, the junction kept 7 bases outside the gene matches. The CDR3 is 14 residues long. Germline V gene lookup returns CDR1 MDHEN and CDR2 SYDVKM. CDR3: CASSGGTGTEKLFF. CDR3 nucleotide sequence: TGTGCCAGCAGCGGGGGGACAGGGACGGAAAAACTGTTTTTT.

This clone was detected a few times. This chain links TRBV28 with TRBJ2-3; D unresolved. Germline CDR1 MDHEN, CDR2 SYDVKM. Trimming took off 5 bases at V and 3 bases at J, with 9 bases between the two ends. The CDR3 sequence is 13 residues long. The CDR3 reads CASSLTETDTQYF. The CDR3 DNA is TGTGCCAGCAGTCTAACAGAAACAGATACGCAGTATTTT. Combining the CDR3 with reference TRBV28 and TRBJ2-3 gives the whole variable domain DVKVTQSSRYLVKRTGEKVFLECVQDMDHENMFWYRQDPGLGLRLIYFSYDVKMKEKGDIPEGYSVSREKKERFSLILESASTNQTSMYLCASSLTETDTQYFGPGTRLTVL.

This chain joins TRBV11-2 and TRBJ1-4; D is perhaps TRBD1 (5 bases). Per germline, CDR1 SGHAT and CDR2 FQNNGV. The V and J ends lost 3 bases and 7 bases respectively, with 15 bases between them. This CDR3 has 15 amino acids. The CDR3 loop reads CASSFEAGSREKLFF. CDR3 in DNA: TGTGCCAGCAGCTTTGAGGCAGGGTCTCGTGAAAAACTGTTTTTT.

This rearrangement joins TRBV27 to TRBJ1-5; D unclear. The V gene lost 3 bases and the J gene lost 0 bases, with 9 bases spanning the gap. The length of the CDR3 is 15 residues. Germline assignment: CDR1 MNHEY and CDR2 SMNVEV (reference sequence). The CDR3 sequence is CASSLGSYSNQPQHF. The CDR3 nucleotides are TGTGCCAGCAGTTTGGGGAGCTATAGCAATCAGCCCCAGCATTTT.

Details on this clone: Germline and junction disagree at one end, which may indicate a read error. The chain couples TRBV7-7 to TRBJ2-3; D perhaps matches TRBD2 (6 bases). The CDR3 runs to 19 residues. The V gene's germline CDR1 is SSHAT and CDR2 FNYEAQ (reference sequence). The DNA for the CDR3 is TGTGCTAGCAGCTTTCCTCTCCTCCCAGATGGGACTAGCACAGATACGCAGTATTTT. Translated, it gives CASSFPLLPDGTSTDTQYF.

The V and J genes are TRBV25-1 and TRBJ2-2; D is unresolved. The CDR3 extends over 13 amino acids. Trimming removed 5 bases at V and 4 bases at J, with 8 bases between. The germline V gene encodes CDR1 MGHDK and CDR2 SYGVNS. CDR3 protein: CASSLGSTGELFF. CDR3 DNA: TGTGCCAGCAGTCTCGGGTCCACCGGGGAGCTGTTTTTT.

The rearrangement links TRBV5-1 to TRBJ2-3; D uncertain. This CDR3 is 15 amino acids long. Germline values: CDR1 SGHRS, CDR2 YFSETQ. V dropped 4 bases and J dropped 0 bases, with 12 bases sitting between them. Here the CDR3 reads CASSLILSSTDTQYF. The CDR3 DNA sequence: TGCGCCAGCAGCCTGATACTCTCTAGCACAGATACGCAGTATTTT.